Below, 15 T cell receptor beta chains from the same sample are listed, as sequenced in a study of tumor-infiltrating lymphocytes in primary liver carcinoma. Without any cell sorting, roughly 18-31 mg of bulk tissue yielded co-extracted RNA and DNA. cDNA specific to TCR beta was made from around 470 ng of total RNA, with a constant-region primer employed for priming. Slightly modified ARM-PCR with three nested multiplex PCR rounds yielded TCR beta libraries. Two initial PCR rounds of around 10 cycles each paired TRBV1-TRBV30 forward primers with a C-beta reverse primer. One entry per CDR3 protein, called by TCRdb with MiXCR from the multiplex PCR reads. The sample yields roughly 86,000 distinct CDR3 sequences, approximately 68% seen once. The sample consisted of tumor-adjacent normal liver tissue. The source is a man aged 35 to 55 with primary liver carcinoma and hepatitis B virus infection.

On this clonotype itself: A read error may produce the germline difference seen at one junction end. V gene TRBV11-2 combines with J gene TRBJ2-1; 12 nucleotides agree with TRBD2. The CDR3 consists of 18 residues. Germline V gene data show CDR1 as SGHAT and CDR2 as FQNNGV. CDR3 sequence (DNA): TGTGTCAGCAGCCTTCCTCGACTAGCGGGGGAACCCTACAATGAGCAGTTCTTC. This encodes CVSSLPRLAGEPYNEQFF.

With regard to this clonotype: One base away lies a much larger clone, so this may be a sequencing read error. V gene TRBV5-4 combines with J gene TRBJ2-2; D may be TRBD2 (5 bases). Germline CDR1 SGHNT, CDR2 YYREEE (reference sequence). CDR3 size: 12 residues. The CDR3 region is CASRDRAGELSF. DNA of the CDR3: TGTGCCAGCAGGGATCGGGCCGGGGAGCTGTCTTTT. Full variable domain (outside the CDR3, taken from reference TRBV5-4 and TRBJ2-2): ETGVTQSPTHLIKTRGQQVTLRCSSQSGHNTVSWYQQALGQGPQFIFQYYREEENGRGNFPPRFSGLQFPNYSSELNVNALELDDSALYLCASRDRAGELSFGEGSRLTVL.

Regarding this clonotype: Without the conserved terminal phenylalanine or tryptophan, this CDR3 likely stems from a read error. The DNA is omitted, as the CDR3 cannot be located on it reliably, and the CDR3 follows TCRdb's listing. V and J are TRBV4-1 and TRBJ2-1; TRBD2 is taken as the D call from the table, unchecked against the DNA. Per the germline V gene, CDR1 is MGHRA and CDR2 is YSYEKL. The CDR3 adds up to 16 amino acids, both ends counted. The CDR3 loop is CASTQTGTSGRGQKFS.

To note about this clonotype: Relative to the germline gene, one junction end is altered; a read error may explain this. CDR3 nucleotide sequence: TGTGTCAGCAGTTTGGGGCATCTCTATCGGTTC. Amino acid sequence: CVSSLGHLYRF. The chain links TRBV12-3 or TRBV12-4 to TRBJ2-7; maybe TRBD1 (5 bases). This CDR3 has 11 residues.

The chain links TRBV2 to TRBJ1-4; D remains ambiguous. Germline CDR1 SNHLY, CDR2 FYNNEI. Trimming shortened V by 8 bases and J by 7 bases, and 8 bases separated the two germline ends. The CDR3 spans 11 residues. The CDR3 spells CASRQSEKLFF. CDR3 nucleotides: TGTGCCAGCCGACAATCTGAAAAACTGTTTTTT.

This clonotype was counted many times. V usage is TRBV14 and J usage is TRBJ2-5; maybe TRBD2 (6 bases). The germline V gene has CDR1 SGHDN and CDR2 FVKESK. Between the trimmed V and J ends, which lost 4 bases and 5 bases, there was a span of 17 bases. The CDR3 sequence is 15 residues long. The CDR3, as DNA: TGTGCCAGCAGCCGGGGGGACGGCGTTAGGGAGACCCAGTACTTC. Translating gives CASSRGDGVRETQYF.

The chain uses TRBV30 and TRBJ2-3; D unclear. The V gene lost 0 bases and the J gene lost 5 bases, with 9 bases spanning the gap. The CDR3 is 13 residues long. Germline CDR1 is GTSNPN and CDR2 is SVGIG (reference sequence). CDR3 DNA sequence: TGTGCCTGGAGTGTAAACCCCAGAGATACGCAGTATTTT. It encodes CAWSVNPRDTQYF. The variable domain in full, with the rest retrieved from reference TRBV30 and TRBJ2-3, is SQTIHQWPATLVQPVGSPLSLECTVEGTSNPNLYWYRQAAGRGLQLLFYSVGIGQISSEVPQNLSASRPQDRQFILSSKKLLLSDSGFYLCAWSVNPRDTQYFGPGTRLTVL.

The chain is built from TRBV6-1 and TRBJ2-3; 8 positions agree with TRBD1. Germline CDR1 MNHNS, CDR2 SASEGT. After removal of 6 bases from V and 3 bases from J, the junction contained 29 bases not matched to a gene. The CDR3 sequence is 22 residues long. This CDR3 reads CASSPDRVRWGSVGARTDTQYF. The CDR3, as DNA: TGTGCCAGCAGCCCGGACAGGGTCCGTTGGGGTTCGGTGGGAGCTCGGACAGATACGCAGTATTTT.

V is TRBV6-1 and J is TRBJ2-2; tentative D call: TRBD2 (5 bases). Trimming took 6 bases from V and 7 from J, leaving 12 bases between them. From germline, CDR1 is MNHNS and CDR2 SASEGT. This CDR3 comprises 13 residues. In DNA form, the CDR3 reads TGTGCCAGCAGCCCGGGATCCTGCGGGGAGCTGTTTTTT. Amino acids: CASSPGSCGELFF.

With regard to this clonotype: The junction departs from the called germline gene at one end, perhaps through a read error. This chain uses TRBV6-2 or TRBV6-3 with TRBJ2-6, with a weak D call TRBD1 (5 bases). Germline-derived CDR1 and CDR2 are MNHEY and SVGEGT. The CDR3 totals 14 residues. The CDR3 DNA is TGTGCCTGCAGTTACACCTCTGGGGCCAATGTCCTGACATTC. Translation gives CACSYTSGANVLTF.

As for this clonotype: A read error may explain this, as a much larger clone is one base away. The genes are TRBV29-1 and TRBJ2-7; D assignment may be TRBD1 or TRBD2 (6 bases each). The germline V gene has CDR1 SQVTM and CDR2 ANQGSEA. V lost 5 bases, J lost 5 bases, and 25 bases lay in between. The CDR3 consists of 16 residues. CDR3 protein: CSVSRGARGAINEQYF. CDR3 DNA: TGCAGCGTTTCTAGGGGGGCCAGGGGCGCGATAAACGAGCAGTACTTC.

This clonotype was picked up one time. Since the CDR3 does not end with the conserved phenylalanine or tryptophan, this likely comes from a read error. The chain uses TRBV11-2 and TRBJ2-7; no clear D gene. CDR1 and CDR2 from the germline V gene are SGHAT and FQNNGV. V lost 4 bases and J lost 5, with 12 bases in between. The CDR3 loop spans 13 amino acids. CDR3 sequence (DNA): TGTGCCAGCAGCTCGAGTCTGGCGCACGAGCAGTACCTC. Translating it yields CASSSSLAHEQYL.

As to this clonotype: One end of the junction does not line up with germline, which may come from a read error. The chain joins TRBV2 to TRBJ2-1; a possible D gene is TRBD1 (6 bases). The CDR3 has 14 residues. Per germline, CDR1 SNHLY and CDR2 FYNNEI. The CDR3 reads CASSEIRTGHERFF. DNA for the CDR3: TGTGCCAGCAGTGAAATTAGGACGGGACATGAGCGGTTCTTC.

For this clonotype: A junction boundary mismatches the germline segment, possibly from a read error. The chain joins TRBV5-1 to TRBJ2-2; D is unresolved. There are 14 residues in the CDR3. The germline V gene has CDR1 SGHRS and CDR2 YFSETQ. The CDR3 bases are TGCGCCGGCAGTCGGTCCGAACAACCCGGGGAGCTGTTTTTT. Its protein is CAGSRSEQPGELFF.

Concerning this clonotype: A junction boundary mismatches the germline segment, possibly from a read error. The chain is built from TRBV12-3 or TRBV12-4 and TRBJ2-3; D remains ambiguous. This CDR3 has 16 amino acids. CDR3 sequence (DNA): TGTGCCAGCAGTTTGAGGCTTTCCCATAGCACAGATACGCTGTATTTT. Translation: CASSLRLSHSTDTLYF.